This T cell receptor (beta chain) was recovered during a study of blood T cell repertoires in COVID-19. Turning to the study itself: From the United States, Italy and Spain came samples of acute and convalescent COVID-19. PBMCs, B-cell-depleted T cells, or T cells were the source of the cDNA or gDNA that made up the material.

This clone turned up a few times. Germline values: CDR1 LGHNA, CDR2 YSLEER. This CDR3 has 15 amino acids. Trimming removed 0 bases from V and 7 bases from J, with 12 bases in between. Original processing notes: Reference gene primer amplification gave nucleated cell count estimates. The assay was immunoSEQ multiplex PCR, and TCRdb's table has in-frame clones only and misses some. V and J calls and clone size are copied from that table; D and trimming were computed from the DNA. The data show 150,000 to 200,000 clones, with roughly 80% seen just once and roughly 17% held by the top ten. The sample taken for sequencing was peripheral blood. The sequence was collected from a man between 60 and 70 years old with active or convalescent COVID-19. The V call is TRBV4-3, the J call TRBJ1-4, with D perhaps matching TRBD1 (6 bases). Here the CDR3 DNA reads TGCGCCAGCAGCCAAGACCCACAGGGAATTGAAAAACTGTTTTTT. Translating it yields CASSQDPQGIEKLFF.